This T cell receptor beta chain was recovered during a study of T-cell reconstitution after alpha-beta-depleted transplantation in children. TCRbeta library construction was performed incorporating unique molecular identifiers. TCRdb re-called the PCR reads with MiXCR, one entry per CDR3 protein. The sample lists roughly 100,000 distinct CDR3 sequences, around 7.8% occurring once. Trimming removed 2 bases from V and 4 bases from J, with 18 bases in between. There are 15 residues in the CDR3. Germline V gives CDR1 DFQATT, CDR2 SNEGSKA (reference sequence). In its sample, this clonotype was seen a few times.

This clonotype originated in a boy younger than 10 with acute lymphoblastic leukemia, due to receive a stem cell transplant. This chain links TRBV20-1 with TRBJ2-7, with a weak D call TRBD2 (6 bases). The sample here was PBMCs, taken before TCRalphabeta/CD19-depleted stem cell transplant. The CDR3 region is CSARPLGLATYEQYF. The CDR3 bases are TGCAGTGCTAGACCCCTGGGACTGGCAACGTACGAGCAGTACTTC.